The rows below give T cell receptor beta chains drawn from one sample of a study of OX40 agonist ivuxolimab in advanced cancers. Assay: immunoSEQ multiplex PCR; the TCRdb copy retains only in-frame clones and omits some. The table lists over 45,000 clones, nearly 95% of them singletons. The input for sequencing was CD4+ or CD8+ T cells sorted from blood, taken in a trial of the OX40 agonist ivuxolimab. Source of these receptors: an adult with an advanced solid tumor such as melanoma, head and neck, liver or kidney cancer. The CDR3 runs from the conserved cysteine through the conserved F or W. The D gene is left open where the match is weak. Clone size is given for some rows only: seen once, a few or many times, or a class if the clone is expanded.

size | J | D | V | CDR3 | DNA
NA | TRBJ2-5 | NA | TRBV29-1 | CSADYLETQYF | TGCAGCGCGGACTACCTTGAGACCCAGTACTTC
NA | TRBJ2-1 | TRBD2 | TRBV7-3 | CASSLTGLAVNEQFF | TGTGCCAGCAGCTTAACCGGACTAGCGGTAAATGAGCAGTTCTTC
medium-sized | TRBJ1-1 | NA | TRBV30 | CAWSVSGYTEAFF | TGTGCCTGGAGTGTATCAGGGTACACTGAAGCTTTCTTT
NA | TRBJ2-7 | TRBD2 | TRBV6-5 | CASRTSGYEQYF | TGTGCCAGCCGGACTAGCGGCTACGAGCAGTACTTC
NA | TRBJ2-7 | NA | TRBV28 | CASLDRSYEQYF | TGTGCCAGCCTTGACAGGTCCTACGAGCAGTACTTC
NA | TRBJ1-4 | NA | TRBV5-1 | CASSFQGGVFNEKLFF | TGCGCCAGCAGCTTCCAGGGAGGAGTATTTAATGAAAAACTGTTTTTT
once | TRBJ2-5 | TRBD2 | TRBV9 | CASSGSGSGETQYF | TGTGCCAGCAGCGGGAGCGGGAGCGGGGAGACCCAGTACTTC
NA | TRBJ2-3 | NA | TRBV28 | CASRAPASASRDTQYF | TGTGCCAGCAGGGCCCCGGCTAGCGCATCTCGAGATACGCAGTATTTT
NA | TRBJ2-3 | TRBD2 | TRBV7-8 | CASSPLAAPDTQYF | TGTGCCAGCAGCCCGCTAGCGGCCCCAGATACGCAGTATTTT
NA | TRBJ2-1 | TRBD2 | TRBV7-6 | CASSLRRTSGIPNLYNEQFF | TGTGCCAGCAGCTTAAGGCGGACTAGCGGGATTCCGAACCTCTACAATGAGCAGTTCTTC
NA | TRBJ1-5 | TRBD1 | TRBV2 | CASRGQGWRPQHF | TGTGCCAGCAGGGGACAGGGCTGGCGGCCCCAGCATTTT
NA | TRBJ2-1 | NA | TRBV7-9 | CASSLAYEQFF | TGTGCCAGCAGCTTAGCGTATGAGCAGTTCTTC
NA | TRBJ2-7 | TRBD1 | TRBV19 | CASSKSAGTGGYEQYF | TGTGCCAGTAGTAAAAGTGCTGGGACAGGGGGGTACGAGCAGTACTTC
NA | TRBJ2-7 | TRBD1 | TRBV27 | CASSPPAGTGDYEQYF | TGTGCCAGCAGTCCCCCCGCCGGGACAGGGGACTACGAGCAGTACTTC